These 20 T cell receptor beta chains came from one sample sequenced in a study of a mutant IDH1 vaccine in newly diagnosed glioma. Clones were read by immunoSEQ multiplex PCR, and TCRdb kept only the in-frame ones, dropping some. Among approximately 44,000 clones listed, roughly four fifths were seen once. The antigens these receptors bind are not known. The time point was: week 35, safety follow-up. Doses of 300 ug of mutant IDH1 20-mer peptide were given with topical imiquimod. Sequences were derived from PBMCs, sampled from a glioma patient whose treatment included an IDH1 peptide vaccine. These receptors came from a middle-aged man with glioma.

In DNA, the CDR3 is TGTGCCAGCAGTTTACGGACCGGGGAGCTGTTTTTT. Protein: CASSLRTGELFF. V gene TRBV27 combines with J gene TRBJ2-2; no reliable D call. The CDR3 spans 12 residues. Trimming stripped 2 bases from V and 5 bases from J, with 3 bases between. Germline V gene sequence: CDR1 MNHEY, CDR2 SMNVEV (reference sequence).

The chain is built from TRBV7-9 and TRBJ1-2; no clear D. V dropped 2 bases and J dropped 4 bases, with 11 bases sitting between them. Germline CDR1 SEHNR, CDR2 FQNEAQ (reference sequence). CDR3 length equals 14 residues. This CDR3 is CASSLSANPYGYTF. As DNA, the CDR3 is TGTGCCAGCAGCTTAAGTGCAAACCCCTATGGCTACACCTTC.

This chain connects TRBV5-1 to TRBJ2-6; D is undetermined. The germline CDR1 and CDR2 sequences are SGHRS and YFSETQ. Trimming took 2 bases from V and 0 from J, leaving 12 bases between them. The CDR3 has 17 amino acids. CDR3 in DNA: TGCGCCAGCAGCTTCCGGGCAGAGAGCTCTGGGGCCAACGTCCTGACTTTC. Amino acid sequence: CASSFRAESSGANVLTF.

V usage is TRBV5-1 and J usage is TRBJ1-1; 12 nucleotides match TRBD1. J gave up 1 base and V 4 bases, and 5 bases lay outside the gene matches. CDR1 and CDR2 (germline): SGHRS, YFSETQ. The length of the CDR3 is 16 residues. CDR3 region: CASSLGTGGRNTEAFF. In nucleotides, the CDR3 is TGCGCCAGCAGCCTCGGGACAGGGGGCCGGAACACTGAAGCTTTCTTT.

The chain carries TRBV13 and TRBJ2-3, with 8 bases matching TRBD2. V gave up 6 bases and J gave up 5 bases; unmatched junction bases: 10. The CDR3 contains 15 residues. Germline CDR1 reads PRHDT; CDR2 reads FYEKMQ (reference sequence). As DNA, the CDR3 is TGTGCCAGCAGGGAACTCGGACTAGCTCAAGATACGCAGTATTTT. Its translation: CASRELGLAQDTQYF.

The V call is TRBV7-9, the J call TRBJ2-3; TRBD2 matches at 10 bases. The CDR3 runs 15 residues. V gave up 2 bases and J gave up 5 bases; unmatched junction bases: 4. Germline V gene lookup returns CDR1 SEHNR and CDR2 FQNEAQ (reference sequence). The CDR3 DNA is TGTGCCAGCAGCTTACCGACTAGCGGGCAAGATACGCAGTATTTT. It codes for CASSLPTSGQDTQYF. Full variable domain (missing parts from reference TRBV7-9 and TRBJ2-3): DTGVSQNPRHKITKRGQNVTFRCDPISEHNRLYWYRQTLGQGPEFLTYFQNEAQLEKSRLLSDRFSAERPKGSFSTLEIQRTEQGDSAMYLCASSLPTSGQDTQYFGPGTRLTVL.

Sample share makes this clone medium-sized. The chain combines TRBV7-9 with TRBJ2-2; TRBD2 aligns across 7 bases. The CDR3 covers 14 residues. CDR1 is SEHNR, CDR2 FQNEAQ, per germline (reference sequence). J was trimmed by 4 bases and V by 5 bases; bases with no gene match: 4. CDR3 amino acids: CASSPGGLTGELFF. DNA for the CDR3: TGTGCCAGCAGCCCGGGAGGCCTCACCGGGGAGCTGTTTTTT.

The J gene is TRBJ2-7, the V gene TRBV5-1; 7 positions match TRBD1. The germline V gene encodes CDR1 SGHRS and CDR2 YFSETQ. The trim removed 1 base at V and 3 bases at J, leaving 4 bases unmatched. The CDR3 is 14 amino acids. CDR3: CASSLMGQSYEQYF. The CDR3 coding sequence is TGCGCCAGCAGCTTGATGGGACAGAGCTACGAGCAGTACTTC.

There are a few counts of this clone. The J gene is TRBJ2-6, the V gene TRBV4-1, with TRBD1 identical over 8 bases. Unmatched junction bases numbered 14, after V lost 0 bases and J lost 1 base. Germline V gene sequence: CDR1 MGHRA, CDR2 YSYEKL. This CDR3 has 21 amino acids. In DNA form, the CDR3 reads TGCGCCAGCAGCCAAGATGGGCGGGCCAGGGGGCGACTATCTGGGGCCAACGTCCTGACTTTC. This encodes CASSQDGRARGRLSGANVLTF.

The J gene is TRBJ2-6, the V gene TRBV29-1; the match to TRBD1 covers 8 bases. Germline CDR1 and CDR2: SQVTM and ANQGSEA. The CDR3 contains 15 residues. Trimming removed 6 bases from V and 3 bases from J; junction bases left unmatched: 7. The CDR3 protein is CSVAQGASGANVLTF. The CDR3 DNA sequence: TGCAGCGTCGCGCAGGGGGCAAGTGGGGCCAACGTCCTGACTTTC.

The chain joins TRBV6-5 to TRBJ2-5; 7 bases are shared with TRBD1. Germline CDR1 and CDR2: MNHEY and SVGAGI. J lost 5 bases, V lost 6 bases, and 12 bases had no gene match. CDR3 length equals 15 residues. This CDR3 reads CASSIIPTGRETQYF. The CDR3 DNA reads TGTGCCAGCAGCATTATACCGACAGGGCGGGAGACCCAGTACTTC.

The chain uses TRBV14 and TRBJ2-1; 13 bases align to TRBD2. Trimming removed 3 bases from V and 0 bases from J; junction bases left unmatched: 8. The CDR3 totals 19 residues. Germline V gives CDR1 SGHDN, CDR2 FVKESK. CDR3 bases: TGTGCCAGCAGCCAGACCGGGACTAGCGGGGCGAGCTCCTACAATGAGCAGTTCTTC. Translating it yields CASSQTGTSGASSYNEQFF. Full variable domain (missing parts from reference TRBV14 and TRBJ2-1): EAGVTQFPSHSVIEKGQTVTLRCDPISGHDNLYWYRRVMGKEIKFLLHFVKESKQDESGMPNNRFLAERTGGTYSTLKVQPAELEDSGVYFCASSQTGTSGASSYNEQFFGPGTRLTVL.

The chain combines TRBV6-1 with TRBJ2-5; 10 positions match TRBD2. The CDR3 contains 14 residues. Looked up from germline, CDR1 is MNHNS and CDR2 is SASEGT. V dropped 6 bases and J dropped 5; count of bases not matched to a gene: 6. This CDR3 reads CASRSGRAQETQYF. The CDR3 DNA reads as TGTGCCAGCAGGAGCGGGAGGGCCCAGGAGACCCAGTACTTC.

The CDR3: CASSGLAGSYNEQFF. The CDR3 DNA reads TGCGCCAGCAGCGGCTTAGCGGGCTCCTACAATGAGCAGTTCTTC. The rearrangement uses TRBV4-1 and TRBJ2-1; 7 bases align to TRBD2. The junction had 4 bases not matched to a gene; V was cut back by 5 bases and J by 0 bases. The germline V gene has CDR1 MGHRA and CDR2 YSYEKL. This CDR3 contains 15 residues.

J is TRBJ1-1 and V is TRBV19, with D possibly matching TRBD1 (5 bases). The germline V gene has CDR1 LNHDA and CDR2 SQIVND (reference sequence). Trimming pared 6 bases from V and 1 base from J, leaving 15 bases between. This CDR3 spans 15 amino acids. CDR3 in amino acids: CASRWSGRQNTEAFF. In DNA, the CDR3 is TGTGCCAGTAGGTGGTCGGGACGGCAGAACACTGAAGCTTTCTTT.

This chain connects TRBV7-9 to TRBJ2-2; D remains ambiguous. Germline V gives CDR1 SEHNR, CDR2 FQNEAQ (reference sequence). V lost 5 bases to trimming and J lost 6 bases, with 4 bases between them. This CDR3 has 11 residues. The CDR3 nucleotides read TGTGCCAGCAGCACTTCCGGGGAGCTGTTTTTT. Its translation is CASSTSGELFF.

The chain is built from TRBV7-9 and TRBJ1-1, with 10 bases identical to TRBD1. The trim removed 5 bases at V and 3 bases at J, leaving 6 bases unmatched. Germline lookup yields CDR1 SEHNR and CDR2 FQNEAQ (reference sequence). CDR3 length: 15 amino acids. The chain's CDR3 is CASSHRTGGDTEAFF. CDR3 in DNA: TGTGCCAGCAGCCACAGGACAGGGGGGGACACTGAAGCTTTCTTT.

This chain links TRBV15 with TRBJ2-1; possible D gene TRBD1, 6 bases. In germline, CDR1 is LNHNV, CDR2 YYDKDF (reference sequence). This CDR3 comprises 16 residues. The V end was cut by 5 bases, the J end by 0 bases, with 14 bases between. The CDR3: CATSPKGGSSYNEQFF. The CDR3 bases are TGTGCCACCAGCCCTAAAGGGGGTAGCTCCTACAATGAGCAGTTCTTC.

V is TRBV27 and J is TRBJ2-6; D is unresolved. Germline CDR1 reads MNHEY; CDR2 reads SMNVEV (reference sequence). The CDR3 extends over 16 amino acids. V was cut by 3 bases and J by 0 bases, with 9 bases left in between. The CDR3 protein is CASSFDASSGANVLTF. CDR3 DNA sequence: TGTGCCAGCAGTTTCGACGCGTCCTCTGGGGCCAACGTCCTGACTTTC. Supplemented by reference TRBV27 and TRBJ2-6, the full variable domain reads EAQVTQNPRYLITVTGKKLTVTCSQNMNHEYMSWYRQDPGLGLRQIYYSMNVEVTDKGDVPEGYKVSRKEKRNFPLILESPSPNQTSLYFCASSFDASSGANVLTFGAGSRLTVL.

This sequence joins TRBV2 and TRBJ1-2; 8 bases are a match to TRBD1. V dropped 6 bases and J dropped 4; count of bases not matched to a gene: 10. This CDR3 has 15 amino acids. In germline, CDR1 is SNHLY, CDR2 FYNNEI. The CDR3 sequence is CASSGDRGEGYGYTF. In DNA form, the CDR3 reads TGTGCCAGCAGCGGCGACAGGGGAGAGGGCTATGGCTACACCTTC.